This section outlines one T cell receptor beta chain sequence together with its context. The antigen is not known. The iRepertoire nested amplicon-rescue multiplex PCR amplified TCR alpha and beta CDR3s from RNA. One entry per CDR3 protein, called by TCRdb with MiXCR from the multiplex PCR reads. Found here are 300,000 to 400,000 distinct CDR3 sequences, roughly two fifths of them singletons; the top ten hold around 13%. The germline V gene encodes CDR1 MDHEN and CDR2 SYDVKM. V lost 8 bases to trimming and J lost 4 bases, with 12 bases between them. The CDR3 is 12 residues long. This record comes from a study of glioma-infiltrating T cells. The wider study: WHO grade II oligodendrogliomas or astrocytomas, plus non-recurrent WHO grade IV glioblastomas, were sampled. About a million peripheral T cells were targeted at about 4.5- to 10-fold coverage. Points from the study as a whole: Gliomas, especially low-grade, showed above-expected tissue-blood divergence; non-neoplastic patients showed below. Tissue and blood shared very few CDR3 sequences.

This TCR came from a human donor with low-grade glioma or glioblastoma, undergoing nonglioma brain surgery, or in good health (not recorded which). V gene TRBV28 combines with J gene TRBJ2-7, with unresolved D. Sequenced: glioma tissue, nonneoplastic brain tissue, or PBMCs (not recorded which). The CDR3 DNA follows: TGTGCCAGCGGTTCCGGGCGTTACGAGCAGTACTTC. As protein: CASGSGRYEQYF.